This TCR beta chain originates from a study of blood T cell repertoires in COVID-19. The repertoire was sequenced with immunoSEQ multiplex PCR; TCRdb's copy has only in-frame clones and lacks some. The sample lists about 83,000 clones, under 80% occurring once. This clone was seen more than once but under ten times. Trimming cost V 4 bases and J 1 base; bases outside gene matches: 4. The CDR3 runs 14 residues. Germline assignment: CDR1 SGHKS and CDR2 YYEKEE (reference sequence). What was sequenced was peripheral blood. The V and J genes are TRBV5-5 and TRBJ1-1; TRBD1 matches 7 bases. This receptor was identified in a woman older than 75 with active or convalescent COVID-19. In DNA form, the CDR3 reads TGTGCCAGCAGCGTGACAGGGTCGAACACTGAAGCTTTCTTT. It codes for CASSVTGSNTEAFF.